This T cell receptor (beta chain) derives from a study of metastatic and nonmetastatic thyroid tumors. Study-wide findings and caveats: Benign nodules reportedly had significantly lower TCR beta diversity than malignant thyroid tumors in blood and tumor.

MiXCR reprocessed the PCR reads for TCRdb. The top ten clones hold 6.1% of a sample with about 20,000 clones, under 35% of them seen once. Patients were all untreated before their thyroid surgery. This clone occurred many times. Antigen specificity is unknown. V dropped 2 bases and J dropped 5; count of bases not matched to a gene: 3. Germline CDR1 LGHNA, CDR2 YNFKEQ. The CDR3 has 15 residues. Sequencing was carried out using blood. The TCR originated in a female donor with papillary thyroid cancer or a benign thyroid nodule (not recorded which). Some clones in this sample may be carry-over from other donors' samples. V gene TRBV4-2 combines with J gene TRBJ2-1; 10 bases are shared with TRBD2. The DNA of the CDR3 is TGTGCCAGCAGCCAACTAGCGGGAGAGGACAATGAGCAGTTCTTC. Its translation is CASSQLAGEDNEQFF.